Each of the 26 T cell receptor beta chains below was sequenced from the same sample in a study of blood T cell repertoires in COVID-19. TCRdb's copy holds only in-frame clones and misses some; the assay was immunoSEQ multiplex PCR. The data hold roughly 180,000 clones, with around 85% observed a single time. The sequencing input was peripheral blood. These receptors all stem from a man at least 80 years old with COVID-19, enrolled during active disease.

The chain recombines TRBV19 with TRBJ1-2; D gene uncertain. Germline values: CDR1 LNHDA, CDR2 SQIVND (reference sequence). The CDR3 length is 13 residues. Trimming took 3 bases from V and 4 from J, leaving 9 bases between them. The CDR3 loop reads CASSMSGVYGYTF. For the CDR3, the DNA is TGTGCCAGTAGTATGAGCGGGGTCTATGGCTACACCTTC. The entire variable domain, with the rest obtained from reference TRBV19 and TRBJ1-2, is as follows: DGGITQSPKYLFRKEGQNVTLSCEQNLNHDAMYWYRQDPGQGLRLIYYSQIVNDFQKGDIAEGYSVSREKKESFPLTVTSAQKNPTAFYLCASSMSGVYGYTFGSGTRLTVV.

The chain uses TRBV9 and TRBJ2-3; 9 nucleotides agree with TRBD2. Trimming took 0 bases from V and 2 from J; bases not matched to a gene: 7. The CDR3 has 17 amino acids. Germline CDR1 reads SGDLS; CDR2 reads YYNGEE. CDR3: CASSVVGLAGNTDTQYF. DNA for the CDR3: TGTGCCAGCAGCGTAGTCGGCCTAGCGGGGAACACAGATACGCAGTATTTT.

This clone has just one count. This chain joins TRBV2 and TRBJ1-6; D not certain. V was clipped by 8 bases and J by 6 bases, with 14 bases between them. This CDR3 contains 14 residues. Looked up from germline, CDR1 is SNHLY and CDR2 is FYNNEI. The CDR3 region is CASSGRETNSPLHF. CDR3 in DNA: TGTGCCAGCTCCGGGAGGGAAACTAATTCACCCCTCCACTTT. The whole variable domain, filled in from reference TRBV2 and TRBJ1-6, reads EPEVTQTPSHQVTQMGQEVILRCVPISNHLYFYWYRQILGQKVEFLVSFYNNEISEKSEIFDDQFSVERPDGSNFTLKIRSTKLEDSAMYFCASSGRETNSPLHFGNGTRLTVT.

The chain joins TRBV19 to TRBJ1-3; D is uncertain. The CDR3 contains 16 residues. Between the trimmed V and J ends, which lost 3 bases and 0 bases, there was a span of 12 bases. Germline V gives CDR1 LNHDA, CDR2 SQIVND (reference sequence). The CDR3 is CASSIGVGSSGNTIYF. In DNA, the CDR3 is TGTGCCAGTAGTATCGGGGTCGGAAGCTCTGGAAACACCATATATTTT. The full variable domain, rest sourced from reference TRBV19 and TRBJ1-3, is DGGITQSPKYLFRKEGQNVTLSCEQNLNHDAMYWYRQDPGQGLRLIYYSQIVNDFQKGDIAEGYSVSREKKESFPLTVTSAQKNPTAFYLCASSIGVGSSGNTIYFGEGSWLTVV.

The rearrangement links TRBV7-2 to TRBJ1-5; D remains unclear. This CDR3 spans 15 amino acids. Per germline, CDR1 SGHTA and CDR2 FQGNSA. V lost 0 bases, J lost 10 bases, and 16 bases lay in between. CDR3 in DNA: TGTGCCAGCAGCTTAGCGCTGGAGCGGAAGGATCCCCAGCATTTT. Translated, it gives CASSLALERKDPQHF.

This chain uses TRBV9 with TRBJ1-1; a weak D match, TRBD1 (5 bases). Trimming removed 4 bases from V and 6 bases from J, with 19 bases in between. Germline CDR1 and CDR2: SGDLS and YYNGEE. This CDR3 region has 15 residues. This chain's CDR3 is CASSNRWGEGAEAFF. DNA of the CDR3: TGTGCCAGCAGCAACAGGTGGGGGGAAGGAGCTGAAGCTTTCTTT.

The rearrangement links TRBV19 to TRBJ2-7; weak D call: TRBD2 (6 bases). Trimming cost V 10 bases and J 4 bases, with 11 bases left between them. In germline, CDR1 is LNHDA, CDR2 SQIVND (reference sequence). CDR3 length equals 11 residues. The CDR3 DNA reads TGTGCCACTTTTGGAGGGTACGAGCAGTACTTC. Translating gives CATFGGYEQYF. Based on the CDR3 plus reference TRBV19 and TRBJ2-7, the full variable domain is DGGITQSPKYLFRKEGQNVTLSCEQNLNHDAMYWYRQDPGQGLRLIYYSQIVNDFQKGDIAEGYSVSREKKESFPLTVTSAQKNPTAFYLCATFGGYEQYFGPGTRLTVT.

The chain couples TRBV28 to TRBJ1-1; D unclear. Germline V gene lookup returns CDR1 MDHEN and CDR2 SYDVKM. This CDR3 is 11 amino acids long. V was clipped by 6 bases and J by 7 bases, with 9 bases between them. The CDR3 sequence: CASRHLSEAFF. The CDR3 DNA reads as TGTGCCAGCAGGCACCTGAGTGAAGCTTTCTTT.

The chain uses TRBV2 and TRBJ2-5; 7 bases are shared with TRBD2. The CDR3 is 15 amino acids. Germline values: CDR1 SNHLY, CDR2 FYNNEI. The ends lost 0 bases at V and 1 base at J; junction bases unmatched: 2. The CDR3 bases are TGTGCCAGCAGTGAAGCCCGGGGGGTCCAAGAGACCCAGTACTTC. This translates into CASSEARGVQETQYF.

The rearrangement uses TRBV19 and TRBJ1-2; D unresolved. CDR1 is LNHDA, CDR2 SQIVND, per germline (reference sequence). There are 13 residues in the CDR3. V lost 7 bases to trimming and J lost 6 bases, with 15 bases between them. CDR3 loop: CASTKEGKHGYTF. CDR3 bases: TGTGCCAGTACCAAGGAGGGAAAGCATGGCTACACCTTC.

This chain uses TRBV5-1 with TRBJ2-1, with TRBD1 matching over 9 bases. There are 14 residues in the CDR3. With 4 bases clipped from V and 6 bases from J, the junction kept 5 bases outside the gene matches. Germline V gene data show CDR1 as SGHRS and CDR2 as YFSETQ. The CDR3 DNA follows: TGCGCCAGCAGCACACAGGGGGCAGGCAATGAGCAGTTCTTC. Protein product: CASSTQGAGNEQFF.

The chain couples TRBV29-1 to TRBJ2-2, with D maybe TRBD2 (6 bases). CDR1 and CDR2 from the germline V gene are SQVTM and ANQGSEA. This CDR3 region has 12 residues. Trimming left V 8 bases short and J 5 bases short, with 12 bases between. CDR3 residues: CSLSGPTGELFF. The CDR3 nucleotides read TGCAGCCTCAGCGGGCCTACCGGGGAGCTGTTTTTT.

The CDR3 nucleotides read TGTGCCAGTAGTATGGGTACATTCCCTTTGGGGGGAGTCCACGAGCAGTACTTC. Translated, it gives CASSMGTFPLGGVHEQYF. The V call is TRBV19, the J call TRBJ2-7, with D perhaps TRBD2 (6 bases). CDR3 length equals 18 residues. Germline V gene lookup returns CDR1 LNHDA and CDR2 SQIVND (reference sequence). Trimming removed 3 bases at V and 5 bases at J, with 26 bases between.

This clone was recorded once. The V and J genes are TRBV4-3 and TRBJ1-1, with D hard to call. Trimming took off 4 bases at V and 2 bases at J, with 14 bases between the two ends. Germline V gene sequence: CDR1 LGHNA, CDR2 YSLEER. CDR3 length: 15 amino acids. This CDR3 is CASSREVSLNTEAFF. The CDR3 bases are TGCGCCAGCAGCCGAGAGGTCTCACTAAACACTGAAGCTTTCTTT.

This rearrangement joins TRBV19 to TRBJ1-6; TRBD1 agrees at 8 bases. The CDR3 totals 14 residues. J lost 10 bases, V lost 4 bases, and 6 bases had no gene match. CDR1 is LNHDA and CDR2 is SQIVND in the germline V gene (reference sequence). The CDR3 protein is CASSTGQGGSPLHF. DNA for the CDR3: TGTGCCAGTAGTACTGGACAGGGAGGCTCACCCCTCCACTTT.

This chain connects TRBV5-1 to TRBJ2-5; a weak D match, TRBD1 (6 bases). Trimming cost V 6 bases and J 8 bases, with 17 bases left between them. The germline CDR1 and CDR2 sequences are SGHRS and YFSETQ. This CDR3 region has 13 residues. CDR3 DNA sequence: TGCGCCAGCAAGACAGGCCTTAGGGATACCCAGTACTTC. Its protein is CASKTGLRDTQYF.

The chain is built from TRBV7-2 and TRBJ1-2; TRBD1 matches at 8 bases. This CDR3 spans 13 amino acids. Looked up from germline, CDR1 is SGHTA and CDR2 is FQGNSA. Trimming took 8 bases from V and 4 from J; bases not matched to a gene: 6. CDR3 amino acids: CASETDRGYGYTF. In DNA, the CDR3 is TGTGCCAGCGAAACCGACAGGGGCTATGGCTACACCTTC.

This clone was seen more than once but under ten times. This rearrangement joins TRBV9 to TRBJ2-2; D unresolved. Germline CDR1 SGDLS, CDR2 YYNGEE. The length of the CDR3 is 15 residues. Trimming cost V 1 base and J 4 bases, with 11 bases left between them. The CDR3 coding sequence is TGTGCCAGCAGCGTAACGGCACAGACCACCGGGGAGCTGTTTTTT. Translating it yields CASSVTAQTTGELFF.

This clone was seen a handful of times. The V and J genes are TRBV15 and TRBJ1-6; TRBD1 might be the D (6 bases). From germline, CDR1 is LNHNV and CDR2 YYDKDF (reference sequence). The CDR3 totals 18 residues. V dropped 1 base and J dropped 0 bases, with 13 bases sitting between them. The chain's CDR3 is CATSRGRGAGSYNSPLHF. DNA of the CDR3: TGTGCCACCAGCAGAGGTCGGGGGGCCGGCTCCTATAATTCACCCCTCCACTTT.

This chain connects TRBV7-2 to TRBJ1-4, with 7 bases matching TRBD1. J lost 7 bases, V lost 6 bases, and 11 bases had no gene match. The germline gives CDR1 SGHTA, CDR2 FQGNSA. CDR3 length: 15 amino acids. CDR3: CASSRDTGAGEKLFF. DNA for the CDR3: TGTGCCAGCAGTCGGGATACAGGGGCCGGTGAAAAACTGTTTTTT.

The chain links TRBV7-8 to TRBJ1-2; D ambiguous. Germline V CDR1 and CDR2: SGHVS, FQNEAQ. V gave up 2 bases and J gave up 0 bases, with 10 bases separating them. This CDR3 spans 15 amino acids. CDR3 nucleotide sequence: TGTGCCAGCAGCTTATGGCACGGAGCTAACTATGGCTACACCTTC. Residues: CASSLWHGANYGYTF. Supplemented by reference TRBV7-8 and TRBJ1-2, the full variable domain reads GAGVSQSPRYKVAKRGQDVALRCDPISGHVSLFWYQQALGQGPEFLTYFQNEAQLDKSGLPSDRFFAERPEGSVSTLKIQRTQQEDSAVYLCASSLWHGANYGYTFGSGTRLTVV.

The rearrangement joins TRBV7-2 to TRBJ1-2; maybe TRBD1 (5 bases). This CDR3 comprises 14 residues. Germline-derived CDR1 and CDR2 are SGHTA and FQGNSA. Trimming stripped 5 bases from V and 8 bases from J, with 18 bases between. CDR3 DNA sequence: TGTGCCAGCAGCCCACCGGACAAGGCCAGCGGCTACACCTTC. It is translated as CASSPPDKASGYTF.

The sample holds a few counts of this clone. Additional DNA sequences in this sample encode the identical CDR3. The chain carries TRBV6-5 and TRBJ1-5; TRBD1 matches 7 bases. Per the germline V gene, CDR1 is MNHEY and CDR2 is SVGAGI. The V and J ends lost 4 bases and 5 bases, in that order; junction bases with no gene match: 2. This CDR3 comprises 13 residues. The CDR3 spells CASSFDRDQPQHF. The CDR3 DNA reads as TGTGCCAGCAGTTTCGACAGGGATCAGCCCCAGCATTTT.

CDR3 sequence: CASSLWQASYEQYF. CDR3 nucleotides: TGTGCCAGCAGTTTATGGCAGGCGTCCTACGAGCAGTACTTC. This chain links TRBV28 with TRBJ2-7; D call uncertain. The CDR3 is 14 amino acids. The V end was cut by 0 bases, the J end by 1 base, with 7 bases between. CDR1 is MDHEN and CDR2 is SYDVKM in the germline V gene.

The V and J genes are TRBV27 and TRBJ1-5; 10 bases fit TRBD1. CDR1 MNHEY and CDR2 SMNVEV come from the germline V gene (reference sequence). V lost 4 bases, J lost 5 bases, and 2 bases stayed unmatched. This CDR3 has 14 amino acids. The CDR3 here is CASSSGQGDQPQHF. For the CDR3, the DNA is TGTGCCAGCAGTTCCGGACAGGGGGATCAGCCCCAGCATTTT.

As DNA, the CDR3 is TGTGCCAGCAGCTCCCGTACAGGGGGCGATGGCTACACCTTC. Translated, it gives CASSSRTGGDGYTF. The chain is built from TRBV7-2 and TRBJ1-2; 9 bases fit TRBD1. The V segment lost 4 bases and the J segment 6 bases; nucleotides outside the gene matches: 6. This CDR3 region has 14 residues. Germline V CDR1 and CDR2: SGHTA, FQGNSA. Full variable domain (rest looked up from reference TRBV7-2 and TRBJ1-2): GAGVSQSPSNKVTEKGKDVELRCDPISGHTALYWYRQSLGQGLEFLIYFQGNSAPDKSGLPSDRFSAERTGGSVSTLTIQRTQQEDSAVYLCASSSRTGGDGYTFGSGTRLTVV.